Each of the 32 T cell receptor beta chains below was sequenced from the same sample in a study of T cell repertoires in cytomegalovirus infection. TCRdb re-analysed the reads in MiXCR, keeping a single row per CDR3 protein. The profile shows around 450,000 distinct CDR3 sequences, roughly 31% of them singletons. The sequenced sample was PBMCs. These receptors all stem from a human donor in good health (CMV status not recorded). Some clones in this sample may be carry-over from other donors' samples.

As DNA, the CDR3 is TGTGCCAGCACTACCCTCGGGGTCGGAATGGGTTCACCCCTCCACTTT. It encodes CASTTLGVGMGSPLHF. J is TRBJ1-6 and V is TRBV2; no clear D gene. The CDR3 runs 16 residues. V lost 7 bases and J lost 9, with 22 bases in between. Germline values: CDR1 SNHLY, CDR2 FYNNEI.

This clonotype was picked up a small number of times. V gene TRBV6-2 or TRBV6-3 combines with J gene TRBJ1-1; D perhaps matches TRBD1 (5 bases). Germline CDR1 MNHEY, CDR2 SVGEGT. V lost 5 bases, J lost 0 bases, and 16 bases lay in between. The CDR3 has 16 amino acids. The CDR3 reads CASSLSGLGVNTEAFF. CDR3 sequence (DNA): TGTGCCAGCAGTCTGAGTGGCCTGGGGGTGAACACTGAAGCTTTCTTT.

A few counts support this clonotype. The V and J genes are TRBV7-8 and TRBJ2-2; either TRBD1 or TRBD2 may fit D (5 bases each). CDR1 and CDR2 (germline): SGHVS, FQNEAQ. With 5 bases removed from V and 6 bases from J, the gap between germline ends came to 19 bases. This CDR3 spans 16 amino acids. DNA for the CDR3: TGTGCCAGCAGCCCAGGGACGGGTGGGGTCCCCGGGGAGCTGTTTTTT. Translating gives CASSPGTGGVPGELFF.

This clonotype was counted at least ten times. The chain carries TRBV6-1 and TRBJ2-2; D is uncertain. This CDR3 has 18 residues. Trimming removed 6 bases at V and 3 bases at J, with 23 bases between. CDR1 and CDR2 from the germline V gene are MNHNS and SASEGT. The CDR3 DNA follows: TGTGCCAGCAGCGCTAAGGGCGTGGGCGAGGTGTACACCGGGGAGCTGTTTTTT. Translating it yields CASSAKGVGEVYTGELFF.

A few counts support this clonotype. This chain links TRBV20-1 with TRBJ1-3; D unresolved. Germline lookup yields CDR1 DFQATT and CDR2 SNEGSKA (reference sequence). The CDR3 runs 14 residues. V dropped 0 bases and J dropped 10 bases, with 16 bases sitting between them. The CDR3: CSARDRGGSGTIYF. In DNA form, the CDR3 reads TGCAGTGCTAGAGATCGAGGTGGATCGGGGACCATATATTTT.

This clonotype was found a few times. CDR3 in DNA: TGTGCCACCAGCAGAGATTGGGACAGGGGATCCGAGCAGTACTTC. Translating it yields CATSRDWDRGSEQYF. The chain joins TRBV15 to TRBJ2-7; TRBD1 aligns across 10 bases. J was trimmed by 6 bases and V by 0 bases; bases with no gene match: 5. Germline lookup yields CDR1 LNHNV and CDR2 YYDKDF (reference sequence). The CDR3 has 15 amino acids.

This chain links TRBV23-1 with TRBJ2-7, with no clear D. TRBV23-1 falls under the ORF class, with uncertain function. This CDR3 has 12 residues. Deletions cut 7 bases from V and 1 base from J, with 8 bases between. CDR3 nucleotides: TGCGCCAGCATCCGGAGTTCCTACGAGCAGTACTTC. Protein sequence: CASIRSSYEQYF.

The CDR3 reads CASSQGGETQYF. CDR3 coding DNA: TGTGCCAGCAGTCAGGGCGGGGAGACCCAGTACTTC. The rearrangement joins TRBV7-2 to TRBJ2-5; either TRBD1 or TRBD2 may fit D (5 bases each). Deletions cut 6 bases from V and 5 bases from J, with 10 bases between. The CDR3 loop spans 12 amino acids. Germline V gives CDR1 SGHTA, CDR2 FQGNSA.

This clonotype was counted between two and nine times. The CDR3: CASSTETSAGELFF. The CDR3 bases are TGTGCCAGCAGCACTGAAACTAGCGCCGGGGAGCTGTTTTTT. The rearrangement uses TRBV5-6 and TRBJ2-2, with TRBD2 identical over 7 bases. V shed 4 bases and J 6 bases; nucleotides not matched to a gene: 6. This CDR3 region has 14 residues. Germline V gives CDR1 SGHDT, CDR2 YYEEEE.

This sequence joins TRBV6-4 and TRBJ1-2; 9 nucleotides align to TRBD1. The junction had 13 bases not matched to a gene; V was cut back by 6 bases and J by 5 bases. This CDR3 is built from 16 residues. Germline CDR1 reads MRHNA; CDR2 reads SNTAGT. CDR3 loop: CASSLEPGTGTYGYTF. In DNA, the CDR3 is TGTGCCAGCAGCCTAGAACCAGGGACAGGGACATATGGCTACACCTTC.

The rearrangement joins TRBV2 to TRBJ1-4; no definite D call. Trimming pared 2 bases from V and 8 bases from J, leaving 12 bases between. Germline CDR1 reads SNHLY; CDR2 reads FYNNEI. This CDR3 has 14 residues. In nucleotides, the CDR3 is TGTGCCAGCAGTGAAACCTGGTCGGAGGAAAAACTGTTTTTT. Encoded protein: CASSETWSEEKLFF. The variable domain in full, completed from reference TRBV2 and TRBJ1-4, reads EPEVTQTPSHQVTQMGQEVILRCVPISNHLYFYWYRQILGQKVEFLVSFYNNEISEKSEIFDDQFSVERPDGSNFTLKIRSTKLEDSAMYFCASSETWSEEKLFFGSGTQLSVL.

This rearrangement joins TRBV6-1 to TRBJ2-7, with TRBD1 as a possible D gene (6 bases). The CDR3 spans 13 residues. CDR1 MNHNS and CDR2 SASEGT come from the germline V gene. V was cut by 7 bases and J by 3 bases, with 13 bases left in between. The CDR3 region has the DNA TGTGCCAGCACCCAAAGGACAGACTACGAGCAGTACTTC. Protein: CASTQRTDYEQYF.

V and J are TRBV10-1 and TRBJ2-4; D is tentatively TRBD1 or TRBD2 (5 bases each). CDR1 is WNHNN and CDR2 is SYGVQD in the germline V gene (reference sequence). CDR3 length: 13 residues. Trimming pared 0 bases from V and 6 bases from J, leaving 6 bases between. The CDR3 protein is CASSESGPNIQYF. The CDR3 DNA reads TGCGCCAGCAGTGAGTCGGGACCAAACATTCAGTACTTC.

The table lists this clonotype with many counts. The CDR3 loop reads CASSEAEGTLGTDTQYF. CDR3 bases: TGTGCCAGCAGTGAAGCGGAAGGAACCCTCGGGACAGATACGCAGTATTTT. This chain uses TRBV6-1 with TRBJ2-3; D unclear. CDR3 length: 17 residues. Per germline, CDR1 MNHNS and CDR2 SASEGT. With 0 bases removed from V and 3 bases from J, the gap between germline ends came to 16 bases.

As regards this clonotype: Because it lacks the conserved phenylalanine or tryptophan at the end, this CDR3 is likely a read error. This sequence joins TRBV29-1 and TRBJ2-5; no clear D gene. Trimming cost V 4 bases and J 1 base, with 7 bases left between them. Per the germline V gene, CDR1 is SQVTM and CDR2 is ANQGSEA. This CDR3 is built from 12 residues. The CDR3 DNA follows: TGCAGCGTTGTAAGGGTCCAAGAGACCCAGTACTTA. This sequence encodes CSVVRVQETQYL.

This chain joins TRBV7-8 and TRBJ1-5, with D possibly TRBD1 on 6 matching bases. V was trimmed by 5 bases and J by 0 bases, leaving 14 bases between them. Germline V CDR1 and CDR2: SGHVS, FQNEAQ. There are 16 residues in the CDR3. The CDR3, as DNA: TGTGCCAGCAGCCGATACAGGGTAAATAGCAATCAGCCCCAGCATTTT. Its translation: CASSRYRVNSNQPQHF.

This clonotype was observed at least ten times. The J gene is TRBJ2-3, the V gene TRBV7-3; D is possibly TRBD2 (6 bases). Trimming stripped 5 bases from V and 0 bases from J, with 15 bases between. The V gene's germline CDR1 is SGHTA and CDR2 FQGTGA. The CDR3 loop spans 16 amino acids. The CDR3 loop is CASSLYGTSSTDTQYF. The CDR3 region has the DNA TGTGCCAGCAGCCTCTACGGGACTTCTAGCACAGATACGCAGTATTTT.

This clonotype has a handful of counts. The chain carries TRBV20-1 and TRBJ2-5, with D unclear. Deletions cut 3 bases from V and 0 bases from J, with 5 bases between. CDR1 and CDR2 (germline): DFQATT, SNEGSKA (reference sequence). The CDR3 runs to 12 residues. The CDR3 DNA follows: TGCAGTGCTAGGGGTGACCAAGAGACCCAGTACTTC. This sequence encodes CSARGDQETQYF.

This clonotype was seen at least ten times. This chain connects TRBV7-8 to TRBJ2-5, with D unclear. The CDR3 spans 14 residues. The ends were cut back, 3 bases at V and 0 bases at J, with 8 bases in the middle. Germline values: CDR1 SGHVS, CDR2 FQNEAQ. The CDR3 sequence: CASSLTDYQETQYF. The CDR3, as DNA: TGTGCCAGCAGCTTGACCGACTACCAAGAGACCCAGTACTTC.

The chain recombines TRBV7-9 with TRBJ1-6; D perhaps matches TRBD1 (6 bases). Trimming left V 5 bases short and J 5 bases short, with 13 bases between. In germline, CDR1 is SEHNR, CDR2 FQNEAQ (reference sequence). The CDR3 covers 15 residues. In nucleotides, the CDR3 is TGTGCCAGCAGCGCCTCGTCAGGGGATAATTCACCCCTCCACTTT. The encoded protein is CASSASSGDNSPLHF.

This clonotype has a handful of counts. V is TRBV7-8 and J is TRBJ2-1, with TRBD2 matching 8 bases. After removal of 2 bases from V and 6 bases from J, the junction contained 9 bases not matched to a gene. Germline V gives CDR1 SGHVS, CDR2 FQNEAQ. CDR3 length: 16 amino acids. Here the CDR3 reads CASSLSSGGAANEQFF. The CDR3 region has the DNA TGTGCCAGCAGCTTAAGTTCGGGGGGGGCCGCCAATGAGCAGTTCTTC. Based on the CDR3 plus reference TRBV7-8 and TRBJ2-1, the full variable domain is GAGVSQSPRYKVAKRGQDVALRCDPISGHVSLFWYQQALGQGPEFLTYFQNEAQLDKSGLPSDRFFAERPEGSVSTLKIQRTQQEDSAVYLCASSLSSGGAANEQFFGPGTRLTVL.

This clonotype came up once. Lacking the conserved final phenylalanine or tryptophan, this CDR3 likely reflects a read error. It is unclear where the CDR3 begins or ends on the DNA, so no DNA is shown, and the CDR3 is as TCRdb lists it. The rearrangement uses TRBV6-5 and TRBJ2-3; the table's D call, TRBD2, has no DNA check behind it. Germline CDR1 and CDR2: MNHEY and SVGAGI. The CDR3 length equals 17 residues, ends included. This CDR3 reads CASSRPIQAGRTDTHYC.

The V call is TRBV20-1, the J call TRBJ1-4; TRBD1 agrees at 7 bases. Germline V gives CDR1 DFQATT, CDR2 SNEGSKA (reference sequence). This CDR3 contains 16 residues. V shed 4 bases, J shed 3 bases, and the junction held 11 bases outside the gene matches. The CDR3 DNA reads as TGCAGTGCTACATCAGGGGGAATGGGGGCTAATGAAAAACTGTTTTTT. As protein: CSATSGGMGANEKLFF.

The chain employs TRBV7-3 and TRBJ2-3; TRBD2 matches at 7 bases. The trim removed 5 bases at V and 0 bases at J, leaving 5 bases unmatched. This CDR3 is built from 15 residues. Per the germline V gene, CDR1 is SGHTA and CDR2 is FQGTGA. CDR3 sequence (DNA): TGTGCCAGCAGCCAAAGCGGGGTGAGCACAGATACGCAGTATTTT. The encoded protein is CASSQSGVSTDTQYF.

This clonotype showed up just a few times. This chain links TRBV19 with TRBJ1-2, with 7 positions matching TRBD1. The germline CDR1 and CDR2 sequences are LNHDA and SQIVND (reference sequence). The V and J ends lost 3 bases and 9 bases, in that order; junction bases with no gene match: 4. This CDR3 spans 12 amino acids. The CDR3 protein is CASSIDRVRYTF. The CDR3 region has the DNA TGTGCCAGTAGTATCGACAGGGTCCGCTACACCTTC.

The rearrangement joins TRBV12-3 or TRBV12-4 to TRBJ2-5, with unresolved D. The germline V and J ends were trimmed by 6 bases and 2 bases, with 19 bases remaining between them. The CDR3 consists of 16 residues. The CDR3 coding sequence is TGTGCCAGCAGGCCGAGACTGTCACGGGCACAAGAGACCCAGTACTTC. Encoded protein: CASRPRLSRAQETQYF.

Remarks on this clonotype: An end of the junction does not agree with germline; a read error may underlie this. The V call is TRBV6-2 or TRBV6-3, the J call TRBJ1-1, with D possibly being TRBD1 (6 bases). The CDR3 sequence is 13 residues long. Germline V CDR1 and CDR2: MNHEY, SVGEGT. This CDR3 is CSRSNAGTKEAFF. In nucleotides, the CDR3 is TGTTCCAGAAGTAACGCCGGGACAAAAGAAGCTTTCTTT.

This clonotype was seen ten or more times. The CDR3 spells CSVVTGGAWETQYF. CDR3 sequence (DNA): TGCAGCGTTGTGACGGGGGGGGCCTGGGAGACCCAGTACTTC. The V gene is TRBV29-1, the J gene TRBJ2-5; 8 nucleotides line up with TRBD2. The V gene end was trimmed by 4 bases and the J gene end by 5 bases; junction bases not matched to a gene: 9. The germline CDR1 and CDR2 sequences are SQVTM and ANQGSEA. The CDR3 is 14 residues long.

The chain is built from TRBV2 and TRBJ1-5; no definite D call. The CDR3 has 16 amino acids. V was shortened by 1 base and J by 3 bases, with 13 bases between the two germline ends. Germline assignment: CDR1 SNHLY and CDR2 FYNNEI. CDR3 DNA sequence: TGTGCCAGCAGTGAAGGGGGTCGGAGGCACAATCAGCCCCAGCATTTT. Protein: CASSEGGRRHNQPQHF.

To note about this clonotype: Its ends do not fully match the called genes, so a read error is possible. This rearrangement joins TRBV7-2 to TRBJ2-5, with TRBD2 matching 14 bases. Germline lookup yields CDR1 SGHTA and CDR2 FQGNSA. The CDR3 length is 17 residues. The CDR3 loop reads CASSLPGLAGVGETPYF. Written as DNA, the CDR3 is TGTGCCAGCAGCTTACCGGGACTAGCGGGGGTAGGGGAGACCCCGTACTTC.

The J gene is TRBJ2-6, the V gene TRBV7-3, with TRBD1 as a possible D gene (7 bases). The V gene lost 4 bases and the J gene lost 2 bases, with 18 bases spanning the gap. The CDR3 sequence is 18 residues long. CDR1 SGHTA and CDR2 FQGTGA come from the germline V gene. CDR3 coding DNA: TGTGCCAGCAGCTCCCCCCGGCAGGGGGGAACTGGGGCCAACGTCCTGACTTTC. As protein: CASSSPRQGGTGANVLTF.

For this clonotype: A much larger clone differs by one base, so this may be a read error. The CDR3 end shows no conserved phenylalanine or tryptophan, and so a read error is likely. The V gene is TRBV6-5, the J gene TRBJ1-2; 9 positions match TRBD1. The CDR3 extends over 14 amino acids. J gave up 4 bases and V 4 bases, and 4 bases lay outside the gene matches. CDR1 is MNHEY and CDR2 is SVGAGI in the germline V gene. CDR3 amino acids: CASSSDRGPYGYTL. The CDR3 DNA sequence: TGTGCCAGCAGTTCGGACAGGGGACCCTATGGCTACACCTTA.